One and the same sample provided the 19 T cell receptor beta chains below, sequenced in a study of post-analysis software for immune sequencing data. Unique molecular identifiers tagged the TCR beta cDNA libraries. TCRdb fed the PCR reads into MiXCR, producing one record per CDR3 protein. Of hundreds of thousands of distinct CDR3 sequences in the sample, around 44% are singletons; the top ten hold around 1.7%. Study-wide points: Patients showed TRBV5-6, TRBV5-1 and TRBV20-1 among a few TRBV segments more frequent than in controls.

No antigen has been identified for these receptors. The specimen was blood. The receptors were sampled from a girl aged 5 to 17 with multiple sclerosis.

This clonotype has ten or more counts. The chain combines TRBV6-6 with TRBJ2-7; no reliable D call. The CDR3 length is 12 residues. Germline assignment: CDR1 MNHNY and CDR2 SVGAGI (reference sequence). V was cut by 6 bases and J by 2 bases, with 8 bases left in between. For the CDR3, the DNA is TGTGCCAGCAGCGGCACAGCCTACGAGCAGTACTTC. It is translated as CASSGTAYEQYF.

The chain uses TRBV12-3 or TRBV12-4 and TRBJ1-4; the D gene is possibly TRBD1 (5 bases). V lost 1 base and J lost 3, with 15 bases in between. The CDR3 covers 17 residues. The CDR3 spells CASSLGNGVGANEKLFF. The CDR3 nucleotides read TGTGCCAGCAGTTTAGGCAACGGGGTAGGGGCTAATGAAAAACTGTTTTTT.

This clonotype was observed a few times. The CDR3 region is CSAFGQGETQYF. The CDR3 DNA is TGCAGTGCTTTTGGACAGGGGGAGACCCAGTACTTC. V usage is TRBV20-1 and J usage is TRBJ2-7; 9 bases line up with TRBD1. Matching the DNA end better, TRBJ2-5 makes the J call doubtful. The CDR3 consists of 12 residues. The V gene's germline CDR1 is DFQATT and CDR2 SNEGSKA (reference sequence).

In this sample, this clonotype turned up a few times. The V gene is TRBV20-1, the J gene TRBJ2-7, with 7 nucleotides matching TRBD2. The DNA end is more similar to TRBJ2-4, so the J call may be wrong. Germline CDR1 DFQATT, CDR2 SNEGSKA (reference sequence). This CDR3 is 15 amino acids long. The CDR3 protein is CSVSRAGEAKNIQYF. The CDR3 coding sequence is TGCAGTGTTAGTCGCGCGGGAGAAGCCAAAAACATTCAGTACTTC.

This clonotype was observed a single time. Sequence at one end of the junction differs from germline and may be a read error. This chain joins TRBV6-5 and TRBJ2-3; 7 bases line up with TRBD1. The germline V gene encodes CDR1 MNHEY and CDR2 SVGAGI. CDR3 length: 14 residues. CDR3 sequence reads: CASKAVLRTGTQYF. The CDR3 DNA reads as TGTGCCAGCAAGGCAGTTTTAAGGACAGGTACGCAGTATTTT.

This clonotype was counted only a few times. The V call is TRBV29-1, the J call TRBJ2-3; 10 nucleotides agree with TRBD2. This CDR3 region has 15 residues. CDR1 is SQVTM, CDR2 ANQGSEA, per germline. V was pared by 6 bases and J by 2 bases, with 8 bases of the junction left unmatched. The CDR3 sequence: CSVTGTSEITDTQYF. The DNA for the CDR3 is TGCAGCGTGACAGGGACTAGCGAAATCACAGATACGCAGTATTTT.

The chain carries TRBV7-2 and TRBJ2-3, with TRBD2 as a possible D gene (6 bases). CDR3 length: 12 amino acids. Germline CDR1 and CDR2: SGHTA and FQGNSA. Trimming removed 8 bases at V and 1 base at J, with 7 bases between. Written as DNA, the CDR3 is TGTGCCAGCGGCGGGGGCACAGATACGCAGTATTTT. Protein sequence: CASGGGTDTQYF.

V usage is TRBV20-1 and J usage is TRBJ2-1; D is perhaps TRBD1 or TRBD2 (7 bases each). V was clipped by 0 bases and J by 7 bases, with 16 bases between them. CDR1 and CDR2 from the germline V gene are DFQATT and SNEGSKA (reference sequence). This CDR3 region has 15 residues. CDR3 coding DNA: TGCAGTGCTAGAGATTCGTCAGGGGGGGAGAATGAGCAGTTCTTC. It yields the protein CSARDSSGGENEQFF.

The chain employs TRBV6-5 and TRBJ1-1; tentative D call: TRBD1 (5 bases). CDR3 length equals 14 residues. The V end was cut by 0 bases, the J end by 10 bases, with 15 bases between. From germline, CDR1 is MNHEY and CDR2 SVGAGI. CDR3: CASSYSEGRVGAFF. The CDR3 DNA reads TGTGCCAGCAGTTACTCGGAGGGGAGGGTCGGAGCTTTCTTT.

The rearrangement links TRBV7-9 to TRBJ2-5; 7 positions match TRBD2. The CDR3 runs to 14 residues. CDR1 and CDR2 (germline): SEHNR, FQNEAQ (reference sequence). V trimming: 6 bases; J trimming: 6 bases; junction bases outside the gene matches: 10. CDR3 sequence: CASSLTSRLQTQYF. CDR3 nucleotides: TGTGCCAGCAGTCTGACTAGCCGGCTACAGACCCAGTACTTC.

This clonotype was observed a single time. The chain links TRBV6-1 to TRBJ1-1; D might be TRBD1 (5 bases). The CDR3 totals 14 residues. The V end was cut by 2 bases, the J end by 4 bases, with 11 bases between. In germline, CDR1 is MNHNS, CDR2 SASEGT. The CDR3 protein is CASSEWGLGTEAFF. CDR3 DNA: TGTGCCAGCAGTGAATGGGGGTTGGGCACTGAAGCTTTCTTT.

The chain is built from TRBV7-9 and TRBJ1-1; 7 bases agree with TRBD1. Germline CDR1 is SEHNR and CDR2 is FQNEAQ (reference sequence). The CDR3 sequence is 13 residues long. After removal of 6 bases from V and 6 bases from J, the junction contained 7 bases not matched to a gene. The CDR3 spells CASSYTGAPEAFF. The CDR3, as DNA: TGTGCCAGCAGTTATACAGGGGCACCTGAAGCTTTCTTT.

The chain combines TRBV20-1 with TRBJ2-4, with D maybe TRBD2 (6 bases). V was pared by 4 bases and J by 2 bases, with 24 bases between. Germline V CDR1 and CDR2: DFQATT, SNEGSKA (reference sequence). This CDR3 has 18 residues. In DNA form, the CDR3 reads TGCAGTGCTACCCGAGTGGAAGCGGGCCCCTTTACCAAAAACATTCAGTACTTC. This gives the protein CSATRVEAGPFTKNIQYF.

Only a few counts were recorded for this clonotype. The chain links TRBV6-2 or TRBV6-3 to TRBJ2-7; unclear D gene. V lost 2 bases, J lost 2 bases, and 7 bases lay in between. This CDR3 has 13 amino acids. Germline V gives CDR1 MNHEY, CDR2 SVGEGT. The CDR3 DNA sequence: TGTGCCAGCAGTTACACCGATCCCTACGAGCAGTACTTC. It translates to CASSYTDPYEQYF.

This clonotype appeared many times. The gene calls are TRBV6-1 and TRBJ2-3; 15 bases align to TRBD2. The junction had 0 bases not matched to a gene; V was cut back by 1 base and J by 4 bases. The CDR3 consists of 16 residues. Looked up from germline, CDR1 is MNHNS and CDR2 is SASEGT. CDR3 nucleotides: TGTGCCAGCAGTGAAGGGACTAGCGGGGGGGCAGATACGCAGTATTTT. This translates into CASSEGTSGGADTQYF.

The J gene is TRBJ2-1, the V gene TRBV4-1, with unresolved D. CDR3 length equals 17 residues. Germline assignment: CDR1 MGHRA and CDR2 YSYEKL. V was trimmed by 0 bases and J by 0 bases, leaving 12 bases between them. The CDR3: CASSQESRLSSYNEQFF. The CDR3, as DNA: TGCGCCAGCAGCCAAGAATCCCGGCTGAGCTCCTACAATGAGCAGTTCTTC.

The genes are TRBV7-2 and TRBJ2-7; D assignment may be TRBD1 or TRBD2 (5 bases each). CDR1 and CDR2 (germline): SGHTA, FQGNSA. The length of the CDR3 is 15 residues. Trimming left V 5 bases short and J 4 bases short, with 18 bases between. CDR3 nucleotides: TGTGCCAGCAGCCCTAAAGGGGCAGGGAGATACGAGCAGTACTTC. Its translation: CASSPKGAGRYEQYF.

This clonotype was seen only a few times. The chain couples TRBV10-2 to TRBJ2-4, with 10 nucleotides matching TRBD1. Looked up from germline, CDR1 is WSHSY and CDR2 is SAAADI. This CDR3 contains 15 residues. Trimming took 5 bases from V and 7 from J; bases not matched to a gene: 8. CDR3 region: CASSLTDRGLNIQYF. In nucleotides, the CDR3 is TGCGCCAGCAGTTTGACGGACAGGGGGTTGAACATTCAGTACTTC.

This clonotype has only a few counts. The V call is TRBV5-1, the J call TRBJ2-7; possibly TRBD1 for D (5 bases). The CDR3 sequence is 15 residues long. The germline V and J ends were trimmed by 0 bases and 3 bases, with 13 bases remaining between them. Germline CDR1 SGHRS, CDR2 YFSETQ. The chain's CDR3 is CASSLEQGAYYEQYF. CDR3 nucleotide sequence: TGCGCCAGCAGCTTGGAGCAGGGCGCCTACTACGAGCAGTACTTC.